Listed here are 12 T cell receptor beta chains from one sample, sequenced in a study of molecular identifiers for immune sequencing clone quantification. TCRdb reanalysed the PCR reads using MiXCR and keeps one entry per CDR3 protein. This sample has approximately 63,000 distinct CDR3 sequences; under 20% occur once, and the top ten carry about 1.5%. The sequenced material came from naive CD8+ T cells from blood, with Jurkat cell RNA spiked in. Subset of the sample: FACS-sorted CD8+CD4-CCR7+CD45RA+ naive T cells. The receptors come from a human donor in good health. Some libraries in this study had Jurkat cell RNA spiked in.

This clonotype came up many times. CDR3: CASQQGYPDTQYF. Here the CDR3 DNA reads TGTGCCAGTCAGCAGGGGTATCCAGATACGCAGTATTTT. The chain employs TRBV9 and TRBJ2-3; D may be TRBD1 (6 bases). CDR1 is SGDLS and CDR2 is YYNGEE in the germline V gene. The CDR3 is 13 residues long. Trimming took off 8 bases at V and 4 bases at J, with 14 bases between the two ends.

This clonotype was picked up many times. This chain uses TRBV27 with TRBJ1-5; perhaps TRBD1 as D (5 bases). CDR3 length equals 12 residues. V was cut by 0 bases and J by 9 bases, with 6 bases left in between. From germline, CDR1 is MNHEY and CDR2 SMNVEV (reference sequence). This chain's CDR3 is CASSLSGGPQHF. The CDR3 nucleotides are TGTGCCAGCAGTTTATCCGGGGGGCCCCAGCATTTT.

In this sample, this clonotype turned up many times. The chain carries TRBV6-5 and TRBJ2-1; 10 nucleotides line up with TRBD2. Germline V gene data show CDR1 as MNHEY and CDR2 as SVGAGI. With 2 bases clipped from V and 9 bases from J, the junction kept 7 bases outside the gene matches. The CDR3 contains 15 residues. The chain's CDR3 is CASSYVSGRSGEQFF. CDR3 coding DNA: TGTGCCAGCAGTTACGTTAGCGGGAGGAGTGGTGAGCAGTTCTTC.

This clonotype has ten or more counts. V usage is TRBV7-2 and J usage is TRBJ1-1; D unresolved. The germline CDR1 and CDR2 sequences are SGHTA and FQGNSA. The V end lost 7 bases, the J end lost 3 bases, and 18 bases lay between the germline ends. This CDR3 is 15 amino acids long. The CDR3 loop is CASNLPTSGDTEAFF. The CDR3 DNA follows: TGTGCCAGCAACCTCCCCACATCAGGCGACACTGAAGCTTTCTTT.

This clonotype was seen many times. The V and J genes are TRBV13 and TRBJ2-2; D is undetermined. Trimming stripped 7 bases from V and 2 bases from J, with 8 bases between. The germline CDR1 and CDR2 sequences are PRHDT and FYEKMQ (reference sequence). CDR3 length: 13 amino acids. In DNA, the CDR3 is TGTGCCAGCAAGACACAAAACACCGGGGAGCTGTTTTTT. This translates into CASKTQNTGELFF.

This clonotype was counted only a few times. A much larger clone sits a single nucleotide away, making a read error possible. J is TRBJ2-7 and V is TRBV6-2 or TRBV6-3; possibly TRBD2 for D (5 bases). Germline CDR1 is MNHEY and CDR2 is SVGEGT. The CDR3 loop spans 14 amino acids. DNA of the CDR3: TGTGCCAGCAGCCAAAGTCCGGACTCCTACGGGCAGTACTTC. Translating it yields CASSQSPDSYGQYF.

As to this clonotype: A much larger clonotype is one base distant, so this may be a read error. J is TRBJ1-1 and V is TRBV4-1; D unresolved. V gave up 2 bases and J gave up 4 bases, with 8 bases separating them. This CDR3 contains 13 residues. Germline CDR1 MGHRA, CDR2 YSYEKL. The CDR3 nucleotides are TGCGCCAGCAGCCAAAACAGAGGCACTGAAGCTTTCTTT. It specifies CASSQNRGTEAFF.

About this clonotype: Relative to the germline gene, one junction end is altered; a read error may explain this. J is TRBJ1-2 and V is TRBV29-1; the match to TRBD1 covers 10 bases. The CDR3 contains 15 residues. Germline V gene sequence: CDR1 SQVTM, CDR2 ANQGSEA. The CDR3 sequence: CSVSTDRGFNHGYTF. CDR3 nucleotide sequence: TGCAGCGTCAGTACGGACAGGGGGTTTAACCATGGCTACACCTTC.

Comments on this clonotype: This may be a read error: a much more frequent sequence differs by one nucleotide. V and J are TRBV28 and TRBJ1-2; D possibly corresponds to TRBD1 (6 bases). Germline CDR1 is MDHEN and CDR2 is SYDVKM. Trimming removed 6 bases from V and 8 bases from J, with 22 bases in between. This CDR3 has 15 amino acids. CDR3 amino acids: CASRDELRGARGYTF. Here the CDR3 DNA reads TGTGCCAGCAGGGATGAACTACGGGGGGCGCGAGGCTACACCTTC.

This clonotype was counted at least ten times. The V and J genes are TRBV6-6 and TRBJ1-1, with a tentative D call TRBD1 (6 bases). Germline V gives CDR1 MNHNY, CDR2 SVGAGI (reference sequence). The CDR3 is made up of 14 amino acids. With 5 bases removed from V and 5 bases from J, the gap between germline ends came to 15 bases. The CDR3 DNA reads TGTGCCAGCAGTCTCACTGGGACAACAACTGAAGCTTTCTTT. It translates to CASSLTGTTTEAFF.

This clonotype was counted at least ten times. V usage is TRBV4-1 and J usage is TRBJ2-1, with TRBD2 matching over 12 bases. This CDR3 region has 15 residues. V gave up 2 bases and J gave up 7 bases; unmatched junction bases: 3. CDR1 MGHRA and CDR2 YSYEKL come from the germline V gene. CDR3: CASSQRTSGVNEQFF. CDR3 bases: TGCGCCAGCAGCCAAAGGACTAGCGGGGTAAATGAGCAGTTCTTC.

The sample holds many counts of this clonotype. The gene calls are TRBV7-9 and TRBJ1-2; TRBD1 matches 7 bases. V shed 2 bases and J 4 bases; nucleotides not matched to a gene: 10. CDR3 length: 16 residues. Germline CDR1 SEHNR, CDR2 FQNEAQ (reference sequence). Here the CDR3 DNA reads TGTGCCAGCAGCTTACCGGGACAGCCCGTCCTCTATGGCTACACCTTC. Protein: CASSLPGQPVLYGYTF.